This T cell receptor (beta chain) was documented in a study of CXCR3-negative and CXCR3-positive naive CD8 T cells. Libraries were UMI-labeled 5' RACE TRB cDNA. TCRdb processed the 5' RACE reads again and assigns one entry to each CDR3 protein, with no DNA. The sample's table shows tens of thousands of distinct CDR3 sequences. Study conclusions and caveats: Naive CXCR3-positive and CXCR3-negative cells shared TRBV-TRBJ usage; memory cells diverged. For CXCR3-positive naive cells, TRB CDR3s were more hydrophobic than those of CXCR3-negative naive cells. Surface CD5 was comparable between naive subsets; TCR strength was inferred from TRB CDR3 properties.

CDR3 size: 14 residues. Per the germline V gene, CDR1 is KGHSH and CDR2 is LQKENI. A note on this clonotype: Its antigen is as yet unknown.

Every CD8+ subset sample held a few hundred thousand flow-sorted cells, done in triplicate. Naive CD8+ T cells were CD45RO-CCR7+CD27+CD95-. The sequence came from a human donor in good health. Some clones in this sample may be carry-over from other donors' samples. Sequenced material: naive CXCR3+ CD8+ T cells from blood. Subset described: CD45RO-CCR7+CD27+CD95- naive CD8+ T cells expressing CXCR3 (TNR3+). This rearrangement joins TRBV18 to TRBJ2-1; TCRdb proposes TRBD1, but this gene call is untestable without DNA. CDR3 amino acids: CASSSLDGNNEQFF.